The present T cell receptor (beta chain) was sequenced within a study of OX40 agonist ivuxolimab in advanced cancers. Only in-frame clones appear in the TCRdb table, and some are missing; sequencing was by immunoSEQ multiplex PCR. Found here are under 85,000 clones, approximately 86% of them singletons; the top ten hold roughly 2.5%. After removal of 4 bases from V and 0 bases from J, the junction contained 5 bases not matched to a gene. CDR1 and CDR2 (germline): SEHNR, FQNEAQ (reference sequence). The CDR3 has 16 residues. This material consisted of CD4+ or CD8+ T cells sorted from blood, taken in a trial of the OX40 agonist ivuxolimab. The rearrangement links TRBV7-9 to TRBJ1-4; 7 bases are a match to TRBD1. This TCR was recovered from an adult with an advanced solid tumor such as melanoma, head and neck, liver or kidney cancer. The CDR3 DNA reads TGTGCCAGCAGCTCTGGACAGGCTGCAACTAATGAAAAACTGTTTTTT. Translation gives CASSSGQAATNEKLFF.